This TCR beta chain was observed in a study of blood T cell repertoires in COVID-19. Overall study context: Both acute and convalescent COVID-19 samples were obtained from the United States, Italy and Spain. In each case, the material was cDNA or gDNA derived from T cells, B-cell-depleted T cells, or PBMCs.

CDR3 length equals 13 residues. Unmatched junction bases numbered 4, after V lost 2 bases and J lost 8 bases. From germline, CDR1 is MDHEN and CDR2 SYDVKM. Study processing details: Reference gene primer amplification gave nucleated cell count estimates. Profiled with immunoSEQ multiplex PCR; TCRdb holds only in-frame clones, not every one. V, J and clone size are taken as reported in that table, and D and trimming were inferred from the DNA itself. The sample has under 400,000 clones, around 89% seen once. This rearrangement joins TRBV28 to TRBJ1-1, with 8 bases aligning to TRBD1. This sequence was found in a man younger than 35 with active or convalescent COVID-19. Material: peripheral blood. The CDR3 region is CASSLVRGREAFF. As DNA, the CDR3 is TGTGCCAGCAGTTTAGTCAGGGGGCGGGAAGCTTTCTTT.